The 5 T cell receptor beta chains given below trace back to one sample, sequenced in a study of type 1 and type 2 diabetes patients. Amplification started from genomic DNA. A primer set of 30 forward and 13 reverse primers amplified the CDR3. MiXCR, applied by TCRdb to the multiplex PCR reads, yields one record per CDR3 protein. The profile shows more than 250,000 distinct CDR3 sequences, 47% of them singletons. Sequencing input: peripheral blood mononuclear cells (PBMCs). These receptors were obtained from a man aged 18 to 29 with type 2 diabetes.

The chain is built from TRBV19 and TRBJ2-2; D remains ambiguous. This CDR3 is 11 amino acids long. Germline V CDR1 and CDR2: LNHDA, SQIVND (reference sequence). Trimming cost V 4 bases and J 9 bases, with 6 bases left between them. The CDR3 sequence: CASSTPRELFF. Here the CDR3 DNA reads TGTGCCAGTAGTACCCCCCGGGAGCTGTTTTTT.

V and J are TRBV25-1 and TRBJ2-7; 10 positions match TRBD2. After removal of 6 bases from V and 4 bases from J, the junction contained 12 bases not matched to a gene. CDR3 size: 16 residues. Per germline, CDR1 MGHDK and CDR2 SYGVNS. CDR3 sequence reads: CASRPLRTSGFYEQYF. For the CDR3, the DNA is TGTGCCAGCAGACCCCTCCGGACTAGCGGCTTTTACGAGCAGTACTTC.

This rearrangement joins TRBV7-3 to TRBJ2-5; 12 nucleotides align to TRBD2. This CDR3 has 15 residues. V gave up 9 bases and J gave up 6 bases; unmatched junction bases: 11. Germline V gene data show CDR1 as SGHTA and CDR2 as FQGTGA. Here the CDR3 DNA reads TGTGCCAGTAGTCCCTCACTAGCGGGAGGCCAGACCCAGTACTTC. Encoded protein: CASSPSLAGGQTQYF.

The rearrangement joins TRBV19 to TRBJ2-1; TRBD2 matches at 11 bases. Trimming cost V 9 bases and J 7 bases; bases outside gene matches: 8. The CDR3 has 14 amino acids. Germline loops: CDR1 LNHDA, CDR2 SQIVND (reference sequence). The CDR3 bases are TGTGCCAGGATTCTAGCGGGAGGTTGGAATGAGCAGTTCTTC. Its protein is CARILAGGWNEQFF.

The V and J genes are TRBV11-1 and TRBJ1-1, with a weak D call TRBD1 (5 bases). Germline V lookup: CDR1 SGHAT, CDR2 FQDESV (reference sequence). The CDR3 covers 14 residues. V lost 2 bases to trimming and J lost 1 base, with 8 bases between them. Here the CDR3 DNA reads TGTGCCAGCAGCTTAAGGAGGGGGAACACTGAAGCTTTCTTT. It codes for CASSLRRGNTEAFF. The full variable domain, rest sourced from reference TRBV11-1 and TRBJ1-1, is EAEVAQSPRYKITEKSQAVAFWCDPISGHATLYWYRQILGQGPELLVQFQDESVVDDSQLPKDRFSAERLKGVDSTLKIQPAELGDSAMYLCASSLRRGNTEAFFGQGTRLTVV.